These 2 T cell receptor beta chains were all obtained from the same sample, sequenced in a study of blood T cell repertoires in COVID-19. Clones were sequenced by immunoSEQ multiplex PCR, and TCRdb holds only the in-frame ones, with some missing. The profile shows approximately 240,000 clones, around 80% of them singletons. The sequenced material came from peripheral blood. The receptors stem from an elderly woman with active or convalescent COVID-19.

This sequence joins TRBV2 and TRBJ2-3; 12 bases align to TRBD2. CDR1 is SNHLY, CDR2 FYNNEI, per germline. CDR3 length: 17 residues. V was clipped by 6 bases and J by 0 bases; unmatched bases: 7. CDR3 region: CASSSTSGGSSTDTQYF. In DNA form, the CDR3 reads TGTGCCAGCAGCTCGACTAGCGGGGGATCTAGCACAGATACGCAGTATTTT.

V and J are TRBV11-3 and TRBJ1-2; 10 nucleotides match TRBD1. The CDR3 sequence is 15 residues long. Germline V gene lookup returns CDR1 SGHNT and CDR2 YENEEA. Trimming took 5 bases from V and 1 from J; bases not matched to a gene: 4. CDR3 sequence: CASSPGQGDNYGYTF. CDR3 nucleotide sequence: TGTGCCAGCAGCCCAGGACAGGGGGATAACTATGGCTACACCTTC.